This T cell receptor beta chain appears in the sequencing data of a study of CD8 T cells in ankylosing spondylitis. Findings and limits, study-wide: Disease-linked clones proved CD8+ and comparatively uncommon in peripheral blood.

There are a few counts of this clonotype. The antigen remains undetermined. In making TCR beta libraries, quantitative 5'-RACE with molecular barcodes was used. TCRdb itself ran the 5' RACE reads through MiXCR, one entry per CDR3 protein. In the table there are over 30,000 distinct CDR3 sequences, around 15% of which are singletons. The sequenced material came from synovial fluid, either unsorted or a sorted T cell fraction (not recorded which). The TCR originated in a male donor with ankylosing spondylitis.

The CDR3 DNA reads TGTGCCAGCAGTGGGGGGGGCCACGCTCATCAGCCCCAGCATTTT. It encodes CASSGGGHAHQPQHF. The rearrangement uses TRBV27 and TRBJ1-5, with D possibly TRBD1 on 6 matching bases. CDR3 length: 15 amino acids. Trimming pared 5 bases from V and 5 bases from J, leaving 16 bases between. Looked up from germline, CDR1 is MNHEY and CDR2 is SMNVEV (reference sequence).